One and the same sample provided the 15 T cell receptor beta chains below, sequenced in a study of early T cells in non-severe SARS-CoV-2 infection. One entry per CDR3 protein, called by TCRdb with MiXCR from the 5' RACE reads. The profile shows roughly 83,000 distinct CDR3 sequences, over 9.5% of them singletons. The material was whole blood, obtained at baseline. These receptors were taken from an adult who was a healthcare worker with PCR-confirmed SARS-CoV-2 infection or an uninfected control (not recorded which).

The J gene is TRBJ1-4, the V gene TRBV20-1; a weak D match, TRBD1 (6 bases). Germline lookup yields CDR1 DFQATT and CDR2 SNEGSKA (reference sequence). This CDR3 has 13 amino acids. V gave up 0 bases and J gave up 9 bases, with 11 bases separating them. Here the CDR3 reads CSARDVGTKKLFF. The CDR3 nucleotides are TGCAGTGCTAGAGATGTTGGGACAAAAAAACTGTTTTTT.

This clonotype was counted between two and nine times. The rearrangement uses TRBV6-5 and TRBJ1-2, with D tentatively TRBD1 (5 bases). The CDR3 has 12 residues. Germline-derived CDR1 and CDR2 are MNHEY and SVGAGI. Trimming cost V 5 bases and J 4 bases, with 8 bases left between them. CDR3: CASSTGAYGYTF. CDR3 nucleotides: TGTGCCAGCAGTACAGGAGCCTATGGCTACACCTTC.

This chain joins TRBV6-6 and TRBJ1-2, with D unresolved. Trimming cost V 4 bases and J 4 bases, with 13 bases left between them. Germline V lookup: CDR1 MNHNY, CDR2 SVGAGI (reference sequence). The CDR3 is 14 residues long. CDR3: CASSSYVSGYGYTF. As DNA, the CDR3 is TGTGCCAGCAGTTCCTACGTATCGGGCTATGGCTACACCTTC.

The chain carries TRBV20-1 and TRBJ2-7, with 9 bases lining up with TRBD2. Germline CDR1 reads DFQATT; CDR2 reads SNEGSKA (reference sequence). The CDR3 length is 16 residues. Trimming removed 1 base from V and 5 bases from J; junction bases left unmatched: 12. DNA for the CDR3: TGCAGTGCTAGAGGGTTAGCGGGAGAAAATCGGAACGAGCAGTACTTC. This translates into CSARGLAGENRNEQYF.

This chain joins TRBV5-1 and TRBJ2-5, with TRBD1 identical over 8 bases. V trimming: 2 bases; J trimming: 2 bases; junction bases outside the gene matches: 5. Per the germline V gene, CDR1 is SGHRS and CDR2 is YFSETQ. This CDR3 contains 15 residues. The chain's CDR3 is CASSFQGAGQETQYF. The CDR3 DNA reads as TGCGCCAGCAGCTTTCAGGGGGCGGGTCAAGAGACCCAGTACTTC.

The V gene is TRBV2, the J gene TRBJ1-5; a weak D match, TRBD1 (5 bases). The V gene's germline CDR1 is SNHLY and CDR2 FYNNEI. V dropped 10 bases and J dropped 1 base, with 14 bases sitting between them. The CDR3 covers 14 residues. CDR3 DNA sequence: TGTGCCACCAAACCTGACAGAAGCAATCAGCCCCAGCATTTT. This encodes CATKPDRSNQPQHF.

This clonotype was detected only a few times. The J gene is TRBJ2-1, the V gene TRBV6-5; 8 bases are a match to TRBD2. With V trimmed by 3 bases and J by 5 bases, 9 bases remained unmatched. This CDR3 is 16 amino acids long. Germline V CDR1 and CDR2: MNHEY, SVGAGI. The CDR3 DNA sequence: TGTGCCAGCAGTTATCTCAGCCGGACTAGCCACAATGAGCAGTTCTTC. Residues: CASSYLSRTSHNEQFF.

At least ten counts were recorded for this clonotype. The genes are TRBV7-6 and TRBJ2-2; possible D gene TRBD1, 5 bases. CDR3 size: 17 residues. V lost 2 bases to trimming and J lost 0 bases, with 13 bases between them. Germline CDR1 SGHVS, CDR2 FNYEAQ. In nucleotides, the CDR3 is TGTGCCAGCAGCTTAATACCTCAGGGCGCGAACACCGGGGAGCTGTTTTTT. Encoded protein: CASSLIPQGANTGELFF.

Here the CDR3 reads CASSLAGGNNQPQHF. CDR3 in DNA: TGTGCCAGCAGCTTAGCGGGGGGTAACAATCAGCCCCAGCATTTT. The chain couples TRBV7-9 to TRBJ1-5; a possible D gene is TRBD1 (5 bases). From germline, CDR1 is SEHNR and CDR2 FQNEAQ (reference sequence). The V and J ends lost 0 bases and 3 bases respectively, with 9 bases between them. The CDR3 is 15 residues long.

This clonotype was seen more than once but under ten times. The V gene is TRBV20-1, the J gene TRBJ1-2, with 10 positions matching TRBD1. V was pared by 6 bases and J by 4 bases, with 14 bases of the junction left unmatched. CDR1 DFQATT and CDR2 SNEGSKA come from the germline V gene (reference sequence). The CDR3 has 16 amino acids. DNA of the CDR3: TGCAGTGCCCCCGGGACAGGGGTGGGAGGGGGCTATGGCTACACCTTC. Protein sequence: CSAPGTGVGGGYGYTF.

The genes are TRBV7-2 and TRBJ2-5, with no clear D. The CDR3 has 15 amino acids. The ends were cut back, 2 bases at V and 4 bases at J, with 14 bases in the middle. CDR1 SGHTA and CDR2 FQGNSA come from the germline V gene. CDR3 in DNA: TGTGCCAGCAGCTTATACCAGACTGGATCAGAGACCCAGTACTTC. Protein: CASSLYQTGSETQYF.

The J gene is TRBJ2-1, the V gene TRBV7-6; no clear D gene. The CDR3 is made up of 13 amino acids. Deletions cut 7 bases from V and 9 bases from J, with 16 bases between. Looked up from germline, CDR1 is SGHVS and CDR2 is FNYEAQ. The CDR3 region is CASTILPGTEQFF. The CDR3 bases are TGTGCCAGCACGATCCTGCCTGGCACTGAGCAGTTCTTC.

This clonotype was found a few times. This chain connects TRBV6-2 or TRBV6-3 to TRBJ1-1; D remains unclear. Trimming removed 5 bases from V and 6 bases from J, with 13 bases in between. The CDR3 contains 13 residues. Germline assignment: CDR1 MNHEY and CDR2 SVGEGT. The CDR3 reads CASSRQPGPEAFF. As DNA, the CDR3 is TGTGCCAGCAGTCGCCAACCGGGTCCTGAAGCTTTCTTT.

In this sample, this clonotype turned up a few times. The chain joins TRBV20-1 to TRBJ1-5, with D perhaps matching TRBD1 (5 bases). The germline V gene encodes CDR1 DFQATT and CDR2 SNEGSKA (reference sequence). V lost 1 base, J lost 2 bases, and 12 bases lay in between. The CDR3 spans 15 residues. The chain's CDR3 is CSARGLDRGNQPQHF. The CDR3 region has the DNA TGCAGTGCTAGAGGGCTTGACAGAGGCAATCAGCCCCAGCATTTT.

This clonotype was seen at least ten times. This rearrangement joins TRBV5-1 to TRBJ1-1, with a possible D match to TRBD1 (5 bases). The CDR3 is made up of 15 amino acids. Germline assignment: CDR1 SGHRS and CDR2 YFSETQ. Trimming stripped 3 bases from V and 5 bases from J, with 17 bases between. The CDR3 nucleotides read TGCGCCAGCAGCTCGGAGGGAGGGGTTGCAACTGAAGCTTTCTTT. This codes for CASSSEGGVATEAFF.